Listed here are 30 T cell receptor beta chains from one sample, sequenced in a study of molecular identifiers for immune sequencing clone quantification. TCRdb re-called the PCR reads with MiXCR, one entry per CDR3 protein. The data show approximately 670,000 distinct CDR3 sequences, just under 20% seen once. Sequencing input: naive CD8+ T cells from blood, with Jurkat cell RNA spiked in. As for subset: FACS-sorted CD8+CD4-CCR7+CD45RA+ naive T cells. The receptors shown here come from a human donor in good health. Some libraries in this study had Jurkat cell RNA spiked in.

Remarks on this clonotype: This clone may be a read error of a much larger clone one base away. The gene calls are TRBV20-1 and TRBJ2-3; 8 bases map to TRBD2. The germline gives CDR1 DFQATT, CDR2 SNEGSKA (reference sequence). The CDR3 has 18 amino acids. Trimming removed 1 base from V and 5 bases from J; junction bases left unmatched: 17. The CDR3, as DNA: TGCAGTGCTAGAGGGGGACTAGATCGGGGCGGGAGAGTAGATACGCAGTATTTT. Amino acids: CSARGGLDRGGRVDTQYF.

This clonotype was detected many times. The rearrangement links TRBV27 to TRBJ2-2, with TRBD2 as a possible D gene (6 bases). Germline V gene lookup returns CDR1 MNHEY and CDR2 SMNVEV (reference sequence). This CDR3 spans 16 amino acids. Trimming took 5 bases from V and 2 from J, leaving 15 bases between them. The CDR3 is CASSPLGGANTGELFF. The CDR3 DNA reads TGTGCCAGCAGTCCTCTCGGCGGGGCCAACACCGGGGAGCTGTTTTTT.

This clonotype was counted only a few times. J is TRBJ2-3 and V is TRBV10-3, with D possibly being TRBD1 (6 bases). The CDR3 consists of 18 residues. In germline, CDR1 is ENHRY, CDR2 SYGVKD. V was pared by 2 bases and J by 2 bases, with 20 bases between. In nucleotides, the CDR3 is TGTGCCATCAGTGAGCCAGGGGATTATGGGGTCACCACAGATACGCAGTATTTT. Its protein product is CAISEPGDYGVTTDTQYF.

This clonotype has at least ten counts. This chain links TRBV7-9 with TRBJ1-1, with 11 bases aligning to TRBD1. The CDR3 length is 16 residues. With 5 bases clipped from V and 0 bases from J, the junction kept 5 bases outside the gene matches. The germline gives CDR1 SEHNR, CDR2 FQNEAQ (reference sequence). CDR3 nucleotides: TGTGCCAGCAGCATTGGACAGGGGGCGCTGAACACTGAAGCTTTCTTT. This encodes CASSIGQGALNTEAFF.

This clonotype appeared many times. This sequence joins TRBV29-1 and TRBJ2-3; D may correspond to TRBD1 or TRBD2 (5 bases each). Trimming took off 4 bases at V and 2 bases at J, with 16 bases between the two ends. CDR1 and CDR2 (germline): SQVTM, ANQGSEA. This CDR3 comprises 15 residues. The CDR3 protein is CSVVSGRSSTDTQYF. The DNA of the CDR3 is TGCAGCGTTGTATCGGGACGATCCTCCACAGATACGCAGTATTTT.

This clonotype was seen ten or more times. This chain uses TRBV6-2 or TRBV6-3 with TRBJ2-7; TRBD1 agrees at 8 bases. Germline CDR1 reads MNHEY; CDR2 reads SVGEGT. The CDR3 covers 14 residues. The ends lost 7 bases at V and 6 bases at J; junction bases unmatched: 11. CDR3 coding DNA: TGTGCCAGCACCCTTCAGGGGGCCCGGGGCGAGCAGTACTTC. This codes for CASTLQGARGEQYF.

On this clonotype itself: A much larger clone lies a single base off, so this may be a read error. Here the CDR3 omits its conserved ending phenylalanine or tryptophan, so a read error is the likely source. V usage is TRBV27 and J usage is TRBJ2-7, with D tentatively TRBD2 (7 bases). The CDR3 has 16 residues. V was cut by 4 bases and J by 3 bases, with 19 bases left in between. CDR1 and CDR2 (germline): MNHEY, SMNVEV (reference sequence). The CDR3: CASSSRPGGRYYEQYL. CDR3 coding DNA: TGTGCCAGCAGTTCACGCCCGGGGGGCCGTTACTACGAGCAGTACTTA.

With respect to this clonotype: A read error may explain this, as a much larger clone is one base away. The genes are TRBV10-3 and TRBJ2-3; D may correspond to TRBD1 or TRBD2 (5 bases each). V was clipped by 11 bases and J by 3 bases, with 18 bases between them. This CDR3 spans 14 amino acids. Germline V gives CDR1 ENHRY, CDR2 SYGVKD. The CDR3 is CAALDTEGTDTQYF. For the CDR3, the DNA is TGTGCCGCCTTGGACACCGAGGGGACAGATACGCAGTATTTT.

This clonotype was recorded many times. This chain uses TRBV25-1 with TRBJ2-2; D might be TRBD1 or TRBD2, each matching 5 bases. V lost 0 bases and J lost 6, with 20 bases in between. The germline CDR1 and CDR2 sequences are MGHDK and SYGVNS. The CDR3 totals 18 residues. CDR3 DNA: TGTGCCAGCAGTGAATATTACAATGCTCAATTGGGACCCGGGGAGCTGTTTTTT. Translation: CASSEYYNAQLGPGELFF.

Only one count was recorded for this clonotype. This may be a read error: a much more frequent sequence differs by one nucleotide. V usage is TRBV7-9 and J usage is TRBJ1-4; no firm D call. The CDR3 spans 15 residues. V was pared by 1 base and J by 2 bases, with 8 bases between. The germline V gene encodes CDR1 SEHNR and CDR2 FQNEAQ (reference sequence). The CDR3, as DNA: TGTGCCAGCAGCTTAGTAGGCCACACTAATGAAAAACTGTTTTTT. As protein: CASSLVGHTNEKLFF.

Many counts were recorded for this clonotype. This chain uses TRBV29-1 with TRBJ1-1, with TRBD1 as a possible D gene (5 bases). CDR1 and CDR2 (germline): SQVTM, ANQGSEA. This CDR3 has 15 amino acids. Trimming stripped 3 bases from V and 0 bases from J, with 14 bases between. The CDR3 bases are TGCAGCGTTGACCCAGGGCCTCATATGAACACTGAAGCTTTCTTT. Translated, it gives CSVDPGPHMNTEAFF.

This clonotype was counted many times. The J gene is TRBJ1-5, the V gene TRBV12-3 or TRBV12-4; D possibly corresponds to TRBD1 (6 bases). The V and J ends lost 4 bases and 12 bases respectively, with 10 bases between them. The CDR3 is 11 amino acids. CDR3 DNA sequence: TGTGCCAGCAGTTCCGCAGGGGACCAGCATTTT. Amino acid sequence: CASSSAGDQHF.

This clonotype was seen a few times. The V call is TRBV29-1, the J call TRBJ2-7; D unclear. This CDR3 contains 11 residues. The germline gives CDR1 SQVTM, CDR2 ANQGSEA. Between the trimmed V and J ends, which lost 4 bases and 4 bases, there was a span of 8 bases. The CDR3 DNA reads TGCAGCGTTGTCGACGGATACGAGCAGTACTTC. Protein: CSVVDGYEQYF.

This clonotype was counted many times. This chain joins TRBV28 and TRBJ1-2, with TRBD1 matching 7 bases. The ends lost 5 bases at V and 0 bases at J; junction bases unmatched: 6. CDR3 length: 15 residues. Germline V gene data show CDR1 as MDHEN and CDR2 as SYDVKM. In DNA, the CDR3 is TGTGCCAGCAGTCCGTCCGACAGGGCTAACTATGGCTACACCTTC. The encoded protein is CASSPSDRANYGYTF.

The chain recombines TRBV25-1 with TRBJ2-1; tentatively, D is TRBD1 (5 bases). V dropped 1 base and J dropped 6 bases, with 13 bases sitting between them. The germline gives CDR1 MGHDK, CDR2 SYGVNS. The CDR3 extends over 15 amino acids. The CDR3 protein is CASSEFADSCNEQFF. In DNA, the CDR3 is TGTGCCAGCAGTGAATTTGCTGACAGCTGCAATGAGCAGTTCTTC.

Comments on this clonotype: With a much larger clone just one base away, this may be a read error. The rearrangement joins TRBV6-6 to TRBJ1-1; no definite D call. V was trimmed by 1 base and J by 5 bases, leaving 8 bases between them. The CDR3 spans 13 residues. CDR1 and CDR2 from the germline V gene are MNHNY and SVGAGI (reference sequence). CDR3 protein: CASSYLSQTEAFF. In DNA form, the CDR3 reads TGTGCCAGCAGTTACTTGAGTCAGACTGAAGCTTTCTTT.

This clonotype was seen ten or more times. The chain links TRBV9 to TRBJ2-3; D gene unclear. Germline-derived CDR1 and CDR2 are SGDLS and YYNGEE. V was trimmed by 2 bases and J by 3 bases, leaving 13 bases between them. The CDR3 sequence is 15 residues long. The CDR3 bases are TGTGCCAGCAGCGTGGGCGGTGTGGGGACAGATACGCAGTATTTT. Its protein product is CASSVGGVGTDTQYF.

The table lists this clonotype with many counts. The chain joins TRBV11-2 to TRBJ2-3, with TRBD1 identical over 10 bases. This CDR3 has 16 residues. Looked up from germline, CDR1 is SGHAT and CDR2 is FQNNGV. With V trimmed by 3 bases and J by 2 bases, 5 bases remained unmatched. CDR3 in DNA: TGTGCCAGCAGCTTGAGGACAGGGGGTTCCACAGATACGCAGTATTTT. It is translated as CASSLRTGGSTDTQYF. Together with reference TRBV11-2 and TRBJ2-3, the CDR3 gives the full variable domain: EAGVAQSPRYKIIEKRQSVAFWCNPISGHATLYWYQQILGQGPKLLIQFQNNGVVDDSQLPKDRFSAERLKGVDSTLKIQPAKLEDSAVYLCASSLRTGGSTDTQYFGPGTRLTVL.

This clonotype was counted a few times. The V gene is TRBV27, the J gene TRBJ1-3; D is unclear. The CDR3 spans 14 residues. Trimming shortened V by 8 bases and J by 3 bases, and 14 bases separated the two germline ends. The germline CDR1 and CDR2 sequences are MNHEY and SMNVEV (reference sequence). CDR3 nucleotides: TGTGCCAGCCGAGATAGCCTCGGTGGAAACACCATATATTTT. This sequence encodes CASRDSLGGNTIYF.

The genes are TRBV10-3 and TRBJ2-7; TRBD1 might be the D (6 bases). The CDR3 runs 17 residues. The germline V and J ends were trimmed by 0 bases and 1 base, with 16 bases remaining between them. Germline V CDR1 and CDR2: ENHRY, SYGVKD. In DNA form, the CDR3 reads TGTGCCATCAGTGAGTCGAGCACCGGGACAATATCCTACGAGCAGTACTTC. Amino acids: CAISESSTGTISYEQYF.

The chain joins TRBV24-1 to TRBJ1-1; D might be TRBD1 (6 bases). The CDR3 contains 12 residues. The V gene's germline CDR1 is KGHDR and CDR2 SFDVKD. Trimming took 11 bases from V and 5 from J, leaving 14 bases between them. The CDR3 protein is CANPQGRTEAFF. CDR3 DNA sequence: TGTGCCAATCCACAGGGACGGACTGAAGCTTTCTTT.

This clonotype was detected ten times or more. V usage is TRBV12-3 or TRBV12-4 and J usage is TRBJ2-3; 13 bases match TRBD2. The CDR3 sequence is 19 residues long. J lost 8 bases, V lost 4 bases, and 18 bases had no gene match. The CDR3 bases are TGTGCCAGCAGTTCCTCCCCGGGACTAGCGGGGAGCGTCGGGTCTACGCAGTATTTT. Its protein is CASSSSPGLAGSVGSTQYF.

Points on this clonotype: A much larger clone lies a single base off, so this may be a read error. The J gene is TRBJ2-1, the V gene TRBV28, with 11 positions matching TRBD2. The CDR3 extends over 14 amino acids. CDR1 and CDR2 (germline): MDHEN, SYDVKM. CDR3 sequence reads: CASTTSGGYNGQFF. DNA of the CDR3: TGTGCCAGCACCACTAGCGGGGGCTACAATGGGCAGTTCTTC.

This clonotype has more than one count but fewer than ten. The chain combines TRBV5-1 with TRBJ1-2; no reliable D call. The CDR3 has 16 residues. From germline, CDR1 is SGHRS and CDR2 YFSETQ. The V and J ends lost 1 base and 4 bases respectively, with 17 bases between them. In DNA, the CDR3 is TGCGCCAGCAGCTTGATACTATCGAAGGCTCTCTATGGCTACACCTTC. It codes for CASSLILSKALYGYTF.

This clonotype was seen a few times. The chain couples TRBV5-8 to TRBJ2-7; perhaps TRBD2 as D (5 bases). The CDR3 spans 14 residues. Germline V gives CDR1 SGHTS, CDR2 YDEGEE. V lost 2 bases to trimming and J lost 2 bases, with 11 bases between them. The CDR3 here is CASSFRGVAYEQYF. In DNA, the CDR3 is TGTGCCAGCAGCTTTCGGGGTGTTGCCTACGAGCAGTACTTC.

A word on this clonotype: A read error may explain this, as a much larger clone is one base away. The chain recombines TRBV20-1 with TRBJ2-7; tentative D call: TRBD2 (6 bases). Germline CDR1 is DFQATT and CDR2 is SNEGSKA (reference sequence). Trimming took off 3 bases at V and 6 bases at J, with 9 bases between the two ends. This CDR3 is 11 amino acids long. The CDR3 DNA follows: TGCAGTGCTAGGTTGGGGGGCGAGCAGTACTTC. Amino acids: CSARLGGEQYF.

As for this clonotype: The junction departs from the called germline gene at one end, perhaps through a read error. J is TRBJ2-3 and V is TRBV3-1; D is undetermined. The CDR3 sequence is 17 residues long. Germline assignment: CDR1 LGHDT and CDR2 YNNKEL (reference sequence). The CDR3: CAGSQLSLAGSTDTQYF. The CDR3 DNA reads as TGTGCCGGCAGCCAACTTTCTCTGGCAGGCAGCACAGATACACAGTATTTT.

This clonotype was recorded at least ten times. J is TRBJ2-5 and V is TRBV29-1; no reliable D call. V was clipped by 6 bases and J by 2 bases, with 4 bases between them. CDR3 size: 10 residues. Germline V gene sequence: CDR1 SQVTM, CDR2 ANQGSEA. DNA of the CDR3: TGCAGCGTCCATCAAGAGACCCAGTACTTC. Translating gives CSVHQETQYF. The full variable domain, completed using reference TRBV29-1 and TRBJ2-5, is SAVISQKPSRDICQRGTSLTIQCQVDSQVTMMFWYRQQPGQSLTLIATANQGSEATYESGFVIDKFPISRPNLTFSTLTVSNMSPEDSSIYLCSVHQETQYFGPGTRLLVL.

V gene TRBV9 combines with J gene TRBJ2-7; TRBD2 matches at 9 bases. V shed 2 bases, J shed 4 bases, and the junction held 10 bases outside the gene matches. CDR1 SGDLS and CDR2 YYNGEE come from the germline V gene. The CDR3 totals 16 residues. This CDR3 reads CASSVGGLAGTYEQYF. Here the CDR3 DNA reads TGTGCCAGCAGCGTGGGGGGGCTAGCGGGAACGTACGAGCAGTACTTC.

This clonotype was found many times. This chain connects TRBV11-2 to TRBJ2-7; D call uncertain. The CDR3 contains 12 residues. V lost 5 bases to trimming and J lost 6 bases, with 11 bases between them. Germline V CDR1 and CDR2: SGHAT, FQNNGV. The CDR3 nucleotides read TGTGCCAGCAGCCATCCCCGCCCCGAGCAGTACTTC. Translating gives CASSHPRPEQYF.